This is a list of T cell receptor beta chains from one sample in a study of early T cells in non-severe SARS-CoV-2 infection. Each CDR3 protein gets one entry after TCRdb re-called the 5' RACE reads with MiXCR. The table lists about 90,000 distinct CDR3 sequences, roughly 12% of them singletons. Sequenced material: whole blood, taken at baseline. Receptors were obtained from an adult who was a healthcare worker with PCR-confirmed SARS-CoV-2 infection or an uninfected control (not recorded which). CDR3s include the opening cysteine and the closing phenylalanine or tryptophan. A D gene is named only where the DNA matches it firmly. Size tells how often a clone was seen (once, few, many) or the class of an expanded clone, and some rows leave it out.

TRBJ2-4 TRBV29-1 TRBD2 few CSVEDIGLAGDIQYF TGCAGCGTTGAAGATATAGGACTAGCCGGAGACATTCAGTACTTC
TRBJ2-3 TRBV20-1 . many CSASGSTDTQYF TGCAGTGCTAGCGGGAGCACAGATACGCAGTATTTT
TRBJ2-7 TRBV11-3 TRBD2 . CASSFSGNHEQYF TGTGCCAGCAGCTTTAGCGGGAACCACGAGCAGTACTTC
TRBJ2-2 TRBV11-2 TRBD2 few CASSFRLAGAVWNTGELFF TGTGCCAGCAGCTTTAGGCTAGCGGGTGCCGTGTGGAACACCGGGGAGCTGTTTTTT
TRBJ2-3 TRBV20-1 . few CSGGETVKDTDTQYF TGCAGTGGGGGAGAGACAGTAAAAGACACAGATACGCAGTATTTT
TRBJ2-3 TRBV7-9 . few CASSNPGQPADTQYF TGTGCCAGCAGCAACCCGGGCCAGCCGGCGGATACGCAGTATTTT
TRBJ1-1 TRBV6-5 TRBD1 few CASSYPDRPGSEAFF TGTGCCAGCAGTTACCCGGACAGGCCGGGCTCTGAAGCTTTCTTT
TRBJ1-2 TRBV29-1 . many CSVENLNYGYTF TGCAGCGTTGAAAACCTGAACTATGGCTACACCTTC
TRBJ2-1 TRBV7-8 . few CASSTTPLMRSDEQFF TGTGCCAGCAGCACTACTCCCTTGATGCGCTCGGATGAGCAGTTCTTC
TRBJ1-1 TRBV19 TRBD1 . CASTIRQGLGTEAFF TGTGCCAGTACTATTCGACAGGGTCTAGGGACTGAAGCTTTCTTT
TRBJ2-5 TRBV7-9 TRBD2 many CASSRGLAGLGETQYF TGTGCCAGCAGCCGGGGACTAGCGGGACTGGGAGAGACCCAGTACTTC
TRBJ2-7 TRBV10-3 . few CAIRDPGPHEQYF TGTGCCATCAGAGACCCCGGGCCCCACGAGCAGTACTTC
TRBJ2-2 TRBV11-2 . many CASSLRVQGGTGELFF TGTGCCAGCAGCTTAAGAGTACAGGGCGGGACCGGGGAGCTGTTTTTT
TRBJ1-1 TRBV29-1 . . CSVGSAAIMNTEAFF TGCAGCGTTGGGTCGGCAGCAATCATGAACACTGAAGCTTTCTTT
TRBJ2-5 TRBV12-3/TRBV12-4 . few CASSLDSQETQYF TGTGCCAGCAGTCTCGACAGCCAAGAGACCCAGTACTTC
TRBJ2-1 TRBV11-2 . many CASSLISSEQFF TGTGCCAGCAGCTTAATTAGCTCTGAGCAGTTCTTC
TRBJ2-2 TRBV11-2 . many CASFGGADTGELFF TGTGCCAGCTTCGGGGGCGCGGACACCGGGGAGCTGTTTTTT
TRBJ1-5 TRBV7-8 . . CASSRGSNQPQHF TGTGCCAGCAGCCGCGGGAGCAATCAGCCCCAGCATTTT
TRBJ2-7 TRBV27 . . CASSSLADTSHEQYF TGTGCCAGCAGTTCATTAGCGGACACTTCCCACGAGCAGTACTTC
TRBJ2-1 TRBV3-1 TRBD2 many CASSQDRTGGGGYNEQFF TGTGCCAGCAGCCAGGACAGAACCGGGGGGGGAGGTTACAATGAGCAGTTCTTC
TRBJ1-1 TRBV20-1 TRBD1 . CSAKKGGLSEAFF TGCAGTGCTAAAAAAGGGGGCTTGTCTGAAGCTTTCTTT
TRBJ2-1 TRBV11-2 TRBD2 few CASRGGLSYNEQFF TGTGCCAGCCGGGGGGGTCTCTCCTACAATGAGCAGTTCTTC
TRBJ2-7 TRBV20-1 . few CSARDGSSYEQYF TGCAGTGCCCGGGACGGCAGCTCCTACGAGCAGTACTTC
TRBJ2-7 TRBV3-1 TRBD2 few CASSQSGREQYF TGTGCCAGCAGCCAGAGCGGGAGGGAGCAGTACTTC
TRBJ2-1 TRBV30 . . CAWSVASRVEQFF TGTGCCTGGAGTGTTGCCTCCCGGGTTGAGCAGTTCTTC
TRBJ2-2 TRBV7-9 . medium-sized CASSFPVGAPNTGELFF TGTGCCAGCAGCTTCCCGGTGGGGGCTCCGAACACCGGGGAGCTGTTTTTT
TRBJ2-7 TRBV18 . few CASSPLRGSYEQYF TGTGCCAGCTCACCGCTGAGGGGGTCCTACGAGCAGTACTTC